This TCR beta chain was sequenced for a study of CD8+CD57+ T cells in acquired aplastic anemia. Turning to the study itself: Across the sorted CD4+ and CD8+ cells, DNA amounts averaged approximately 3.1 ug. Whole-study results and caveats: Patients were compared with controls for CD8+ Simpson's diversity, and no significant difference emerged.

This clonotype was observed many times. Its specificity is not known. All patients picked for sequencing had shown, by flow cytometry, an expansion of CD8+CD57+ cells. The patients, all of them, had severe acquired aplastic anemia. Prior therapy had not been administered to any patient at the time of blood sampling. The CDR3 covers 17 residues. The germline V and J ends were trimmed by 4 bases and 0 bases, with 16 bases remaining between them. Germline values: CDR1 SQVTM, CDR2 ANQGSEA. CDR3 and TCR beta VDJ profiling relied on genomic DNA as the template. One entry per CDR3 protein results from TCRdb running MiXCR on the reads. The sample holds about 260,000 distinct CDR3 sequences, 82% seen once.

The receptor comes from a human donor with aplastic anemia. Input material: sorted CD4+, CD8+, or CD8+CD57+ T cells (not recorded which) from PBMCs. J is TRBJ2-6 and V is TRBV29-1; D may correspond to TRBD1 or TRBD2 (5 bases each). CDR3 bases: TGCAGCGTTGTCAGGCCAGGGACCTCCTCTGGGGCCAACGTCCTGACTTTC. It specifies CSVVRPGTSSGANVLTF.